These T cell receptor beta chains were read from a single sample in a study of metastatic and nonmetastatic thyroid tumors. TCRdb re-called clones from the PCR reads using MiXCR. The sample contains roughly 38,000 clones, roughly 18% of which appear only once. What was sequenced was blood. Every receptor here comes from a female donor with papillary thyroid cancer or a benign thyroid nodule (not recorded which). Some clones in this sample may be carry-over from other donors' samples. CDR3s include the opening cysteine and the closing phenylalanine or tryptophan. D genes are given only for firm matches. Clone size is stated in some rows and not others, as once, few, many or a class when expanded.

D gene	V gene	J gene	clone size	CDR3 DNA	CDR3 protein
TRBD2	TRBV2	TRBJ2-1	NA	TGTGCCATCAGTGAAAACGGGGTAACTAGCGGGAGAGGTGAGCAGTTCTTC	CAISENGVTSGRGEQFF
NA	TRBV6-1	TRBJ1-6	many	TGTGCCAGCACCGAAGGGGTGGGTTCACCCCTCCACTTT	CASTEGVGSPLHF
NA	TRBV6-1	TRBJ1-1	NA	TGTGCCAGCAGGAGGAGTGGGGAGTACACTGAAGCTTTCTTT	CASRRSGEYTEAFF
TRBD1	TRBV6-2/TRBV6-3	TRBJ2-6	NA	TGTGCCAGCACCGACACTCGACAGGGGGCAGTCAGGTCTGGGGCCAACGTCCTGACTTTC	CASTDTRQGAVRSGANVLTF
NA	TRBV6-1	TRBJ1-6	many	NA	CASISLDRSDSPLHF
TRBD1	TRBV7-9	TRBJ2-7	NA	TGTGCCAGCGGACAGGTTCGCGACGAGCAGTATTTC	CASGQVRDEQYF
NA	TRBV5-8	TRBJ2-2	many	TGTGCCAGCAGCCACAGGGCCGGGGAGCTGTTTTTT	CASSHRAGELFF
NA	TRBV29-1	TRBJ2-7	many	TGCAGCGTTGCATGGGGCGAGCAGTACTTC	CSVAWGEQYF
TRBD2	TRBV7-4	TRBJ2-1	NA	TGTGCCAGCAGCTTAGAGCCGGGACTAGCGGGAACCAATGAGCAGTTCTTC	CASSLEPGLAGTNEQFF
TRBD2	TRBV10-3	TRBJ2-7	NA	TGTGCCATCAGCCCGGGGGGGGTAGCGGGGTCCTACGAGCAGTACTTC	CAISPGGVAGSYEQYF
NA	TRBV20-1	TRBJ2-1	many	TGCAGTGCTAGAGATCGACAGCGAACCTACAATGAGCAGTTCTTC	CSARDRQRTYNEQFF
NA	TRBV6-5	TRBJ2-2	NA	TGTGCCAGCAGGTTGACTAACGCGAACACCGGGGAGCTGTTTTTT	CASRLTNANTGELFF
TRBD2	TRBV7-3	TRBJ2-1	many	TGTGCCAGCAGCCCGCGGGAGGGCGGGTACAATGAGCAGTTCTTC	CASSPREGGYNEQFF
TRBD1	TRBV20-1	TRBJ2-5	many	TGCAGTGCTTTTACCGGGACAGGGGGTGGTGAGACCCAGTACTTC	CSAFTGTGGGETQYF
TRBD1	TRBV6-1	TRBJ2-3	NA	TGTGCCAGCAGTGAAGAAATACAGGGGGCAGATACGCAGTATTTT	CASSEEIQGADTQYF
NA	TRBV6-1	TRBJ2-5	many	TGTGCCAGCAGTGAAAGTGCCCGGTTGGAGACCCAGTACTTC	CASSESARLETQYF
NA	TRBV29-1	TRBJ2-5	many	TGCAGCGGAGTTGGGCCCCAGGGGAACGACCAGACCCAGTACTTC	CSGVGPQGNDQTQYF
TRBD1	TRBV28	TRBJ1-1	many	TGTGCCAGCAGTCTGGGACAGGCCGAAGCTTTCTTT	CASSLGQAEAFF
NA	TRBV6-5	TRBJ1-1	few	TGTGCCAGCAGTTACTCAGGGGGGAACACTGAAGCTTTCTTT	CASSYSGGNTEAFF
NA	TRBV14	TRBJ2-7	NA	TGTGCCAGCAGCCAAGTGTGGTGGGGGACCTACGAGCAGTACTTC	CASSQVWWGTYEQYF
TRBD2	TRBV3-1	TRBJ2-2	many	TGTGCCAGCAGCCATAACCTAGCGGGAGAAGCCGGGGAGCTGTTTTTT	CASSHNLAGEAGELFF
NA	TRBV19	TRBJ2-1	NA	TGTGCCAGTAGCTACAGGGAGGGAAGCTCATACAATGAGCAGTTCTTC	CASSYREGSSYNEQFF
NA	TRBV7-2	TRBJ2-2	NA	TGTGCCAGCCGTTGGGTAGGGACCAGGACCGGGGAGCTGTTTTTT	CASRWVGTRTGELFF
TRBD1	TRBV7-2	TRBJ1-4	many	TGTGCCAGCAGCCCGACAGGGGGAGAAAAACTGTTTTTT	CASSPTGGEKLFF
NA	TRBV11-2	TRBJ2-3	NA	TGTGCCAGCAGCTTATACGGGGACCCCGAGACAGATACGCAGTATTTT	CASSLYGDPETDTQYF
TRBD1	TRBV14	TRBJ2-3	few	TGTGCCAGCAGCCAACCGGTCCAGGGACAGGGGGCCTTTCCCACAGATACGCAGTATTTT	CASSQPVQGQGAFPTDTQYF
NA	TRBV28	TRBJ2-7	many	TGTGCCACCAGACCCCCACTAGGGACCTACGAGCAGTACTTC	CATRPPLGTYEQYF
TRBD2	TRBV19	TRBJ2-4	NA	TGTGCCACCTCCCTAGCGGGAGGAACCAAAAACATTCAGTACTTC	CATSLAGGTKNIQYF
TRBD2	TRBV12-3/TRBV12-4	TRBJ2-7	many	TGTGCCAGCAGGCGAGGACTAGCAGGTGACGAGCAGTACTTC	CASRRGLAGDEQYF
NA	TRBV11-2	TRBJ2-7	NA	TGTGCCAGCAGCCCTCCGGGAACCTACGAGCAGTACTTC	CASSPPGTYEQYF
NA	TRBV20-1	TRBJ2-1	many	TGCAGTGCTAGTGGCGGAGACAAGACTAATGAGCAGTTCTTC	CSASGGDKTNEQFF
TRBD1	TRBV5-4	TRBJ2-7	many	TGTGCCAGCAGCTTGGAAAGTCTGAGACAGGGGGCATACGAGCAGTACTTC	CASSLESLRQGAYEQYF
TRBD2	TRBV11-2	TRBJ2-7	few	TGTGCCAGCAGCCCACTAAGGTCATCGGCCGGGACTAGCGACGAGCAGTACTTC	CASSPLRSSAGTSDEQYF
NA	TRBV6-2/TRBV6-3	TRBJ2-2	few	TGTGCCAGCAAGACTACGGTAATGAACACCGGGGAGCTGTTTTTT	CASKTTVMNTGELFF
NA	TRBV6-1	TRBJ2-7	many	TGTGCCAGCAGCCCGCGGGACACCGCCGAGAAGCAGTACTTC	CASSPRDTAEKQYF
NA	TRBV7-2	TRBJ1-2	many	TGTGCCAGCAGCTTAGATCCAGGGTATGGCTACACCTTC	CASSLDPGYGYTF
TRBD1	TRBV25-1	TRBJ2-5	many	TGTGCCAGCAGCGGACAGGGTCAAGAGACCCAGTACTTC	CASSGQGQETQYF
TRBD1	TRBV14	TRBJ1-3	NA	TGTGCCAGCAGCCACCCTAACCCGGGACAGCGCTACGGAAACACCATATATTTT	CASSHPNPGQRYGNTIYF
NA	TRBV6-2/TRBV6-3	TRBJ2-7	few	TGTGCCAGCAGTTCCCGTATTGGGTCCTACGAGCAGTACTTC	CASSSRIGSYEQYF
NA	TRBV20-1	TRBJ2-5	many	TGCAGTGCTAGAGCCCCAAGGGGGAAGCAAGAGACCCAGTACTTC	CSARAPRGKQETQYF
NA	TRBV12-3/TRBV12-4	TRBJ2-2	many	TGTGCCAGCAAGGTCAGGGAGAACACCGGGGAGCTGTTTTTT	CASKVRENTGELFF
NA	TRBV4-2	TRBJ2-1	many	TGTGCCAGCAGCCAAGATTCGGGCCTTCAGTTCTTC	CASSQDSGLQFF
NA	TRBV2	TRBJ1-6	many	TGTGCCAGCAGATCCACAATTAATTCACCCCTCCACTTT	CASRSTINSPLHF